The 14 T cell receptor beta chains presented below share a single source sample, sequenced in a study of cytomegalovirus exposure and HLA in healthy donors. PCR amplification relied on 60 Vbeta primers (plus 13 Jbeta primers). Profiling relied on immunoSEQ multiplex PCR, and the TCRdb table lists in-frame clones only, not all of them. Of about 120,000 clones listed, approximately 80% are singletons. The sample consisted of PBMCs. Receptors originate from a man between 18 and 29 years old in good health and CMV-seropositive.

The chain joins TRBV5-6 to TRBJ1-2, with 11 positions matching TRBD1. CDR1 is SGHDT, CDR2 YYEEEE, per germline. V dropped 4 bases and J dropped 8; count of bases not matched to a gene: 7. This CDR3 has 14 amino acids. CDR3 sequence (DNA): TGTGCCAGCAGCCCGGACAGGGGGCAATGGGGCTACACCTTC. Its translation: CASSPDRGQWGYTF.

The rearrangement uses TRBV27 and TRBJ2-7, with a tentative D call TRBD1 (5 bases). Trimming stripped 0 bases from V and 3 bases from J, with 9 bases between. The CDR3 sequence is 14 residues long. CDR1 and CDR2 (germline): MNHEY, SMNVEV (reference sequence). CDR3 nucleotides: TGTGCCAGCAGTTTATCGGGGCTAGACTACGAGCAGTACTTC. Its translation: CASSLSGLDYEQYF.

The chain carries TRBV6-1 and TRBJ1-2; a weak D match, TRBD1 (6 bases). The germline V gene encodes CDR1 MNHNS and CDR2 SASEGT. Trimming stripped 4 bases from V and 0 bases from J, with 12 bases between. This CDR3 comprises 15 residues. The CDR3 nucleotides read TGTGCCAGCAGTGCAGGGGACGGAGCTAACTATGGCTACACCTTC. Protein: CASSAGDGANYGYTF.

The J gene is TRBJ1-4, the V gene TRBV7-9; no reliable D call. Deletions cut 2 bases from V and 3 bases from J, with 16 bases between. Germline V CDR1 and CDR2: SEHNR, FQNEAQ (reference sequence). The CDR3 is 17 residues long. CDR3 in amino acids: CASSLPEPEAPNEKLFF. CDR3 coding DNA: TGTGCCAGCAGCTTACCGGAGCCCGAGGCTCCTAATGAAAAACTGTTTTTT.

CDR3 coding DNA: TGTGCCAGCAGCTTGGCCGTACTAGCGGGGGGGCCTGGCACCGGGGAGCTGTTTTTT. The encoded protein is CASSLAVLAGGPGTGELFF. This chain uses TRBV5-4 with TRBJ2-2; 13 bases are shared with TRBD2. The V gene end was trimmed by 0 bases and the J gene end by 4 bases; junction bases not matched to a gene: 9. The length of the CDR3 is 19 residues. The germline V gene has CDR1 SGHNT and CDR2 YYREEE (reference sequence).

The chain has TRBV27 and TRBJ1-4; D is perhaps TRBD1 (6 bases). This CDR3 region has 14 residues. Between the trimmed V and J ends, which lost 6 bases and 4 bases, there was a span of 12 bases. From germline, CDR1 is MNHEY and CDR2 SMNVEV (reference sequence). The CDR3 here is CASRRGQGNEKLFF. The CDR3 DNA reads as TGTGCCAGCAGGCGGGGGCAGGGTAATGAAAAACTGTTTTTT.

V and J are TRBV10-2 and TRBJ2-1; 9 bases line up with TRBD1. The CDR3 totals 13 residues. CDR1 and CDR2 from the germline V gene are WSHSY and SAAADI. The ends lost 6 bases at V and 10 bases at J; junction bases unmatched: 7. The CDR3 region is CASSRDRVSEQFF. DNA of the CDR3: TGCGCCAGCAGCCGGGACAGGGTTTCAGAGCAGTTCTTC.

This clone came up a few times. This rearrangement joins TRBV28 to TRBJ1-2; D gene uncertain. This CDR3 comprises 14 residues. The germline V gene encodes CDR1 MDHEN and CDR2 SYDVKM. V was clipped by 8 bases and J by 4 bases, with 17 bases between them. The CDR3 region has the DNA TGTGCCAGCCGAGGGCCGTCCCGGGCCTATGGCTACACCTTC. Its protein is CASRGPSRAYGYTF.

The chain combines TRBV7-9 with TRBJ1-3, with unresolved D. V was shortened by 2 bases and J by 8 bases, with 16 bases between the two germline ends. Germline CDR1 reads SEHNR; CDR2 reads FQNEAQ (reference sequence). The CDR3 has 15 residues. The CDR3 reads CASSLQEERADTIYF. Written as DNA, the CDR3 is TGTGCCAGCAGCTTACAGGAGGAGCGGGCGGACACCATATATTTT.

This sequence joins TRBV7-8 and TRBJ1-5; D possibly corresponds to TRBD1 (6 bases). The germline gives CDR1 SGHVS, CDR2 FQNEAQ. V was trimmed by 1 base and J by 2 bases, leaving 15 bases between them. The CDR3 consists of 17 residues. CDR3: CASSLELMTGGNQPQHF. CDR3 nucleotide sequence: TGTGCCAGCAGCTTAGAGCTAATGACAGGCGGCAATCAGCCCCAGCATTTT.

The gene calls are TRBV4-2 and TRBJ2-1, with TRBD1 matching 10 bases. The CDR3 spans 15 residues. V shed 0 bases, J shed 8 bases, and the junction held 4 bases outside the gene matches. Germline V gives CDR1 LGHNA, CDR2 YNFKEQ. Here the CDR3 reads CASSQDLTGGYEQFF. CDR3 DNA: TGTGCCAGCAGCCAAGACCTGACAGGGGGCTATGAGCAGTTCTTC.

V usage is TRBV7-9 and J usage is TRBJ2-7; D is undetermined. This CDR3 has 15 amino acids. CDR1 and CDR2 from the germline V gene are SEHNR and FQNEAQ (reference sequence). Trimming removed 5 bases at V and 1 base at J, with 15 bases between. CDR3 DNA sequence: TGTGCCAGCAGCGAATCCCGAGGCGTTTCCTACGAGCAGTACTTC. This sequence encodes CASSESRGVSYEQYF.

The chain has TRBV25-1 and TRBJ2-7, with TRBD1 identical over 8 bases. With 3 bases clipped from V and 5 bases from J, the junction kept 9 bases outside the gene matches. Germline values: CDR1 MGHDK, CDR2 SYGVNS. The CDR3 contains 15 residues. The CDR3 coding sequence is TGTGCCAGCAGTGATCCAGGGGGCACTCGAAACGAGCAGTACTTC. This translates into CASSDPGGTRNEQYF.

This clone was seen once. As DNA, the CDR3 is TGTGCCAGCACCAAGGACAGCTCTGGGGCCAACGTCCTGACTTTC. Amino acids: CASTKDSSGANVLTF. This chain uses TRBV6-6 with TRBJ2-6, with D possibly matching TRBD1 (6 bases). CDR1 is MNHNY and CDR2 is SVGAGI in the germline V gene (reference sequence). CDR3 length: 15 residues. V lost 7 bases to trimming and J lost 0 bases, with 10 bases between them.